The subject of this entry is one T cell receptor beta chain. Its specificity is not known. The sample comes from a study of T cell responses to AZD1222 COVID-19 vaccine. TCRdb's table, derived via immunoSEQ multiplex PCR, lists solely in-frame clones and lacks some. This table has about 140,000 clones, about 94% appearing once. V dropped 0 bases and J dropped 6 bases, with 11 bases sitting between them. The CDR3 has 14 residues. Germline-derived CDR1 and CDR2 are MNHNS and SASEGT. Overall study results and limits: Following two doses of AZD1222, Spike-specific TCR breadth and depth rose. Only a handful of AZD1222 recipients, six or seven in all, had baseline seropositivity. Donors, mostly white British, included more females; clonal diversity was possibly underestimated.

The sample here was peripheral blood, taken 28 days after the second AZD1222 dose. This chain uses TRBV6-1 with TRBJ1-2; D ambiguous. This TCR derives from an adult who received the AZD1222 COVID-19 vaccine. The CDR3 region has the DNA TGTGCCAGCAGTGAAGCGGGGTTGCCCGATGGCTACACCTTC. Translating it yields CASSEAGLPDGYTF.